This T cell receptor beta chain was identified in a study of T-cell reconstitution after alpha-beta-depleted transplantation in children. The TCRbeta library was prepared with unique molecular identifiers. Each CDR3 protein gets one entry after TCRdb re-called the PCR reads with MiXCR. Of around 340,000 distinct CDR3 sequences listed, about 14% are singletons. Source: PBMCs, taken from the stem cell graft. The TCR comes from a human donor who donated a stem cell graft to a child with Fanconi anemia.

Written as DNA, the CDR3 is TGTGCCAGCAGCTTAGACACCGGGACAGGTTATGGCTACACCTTC. It translates to CASSLDTGTGYGYTF. The rearrangement links TRBV7-6 to TRBJ1-2; 8 bases agree with TRBD1. J was trimmed by 5 bases and V by 1 base; bases with no gene match: 6. Germline V CDR1 and CDR2: SGHVS, FNYEAQ. This CDR3 comprises 15 residues.